Here is one T cell receptor (beta chain) with its context. Trimming took 7 bases from V and 4 from J, leaving 20 bases between them. CDR1 is SQVTM and CDR2 is ANQGSEA in the germline V gene. This CDR3 has 15 residues. This record belongs to a study of blood T cell repertoires in COVID-19. Authors' processing steps: Estimated nucleated cell counts came from reference gene primer amplification. Repertoires were generated with immunoSEQ multiplex PCR, while TCRdb's copy carries only in-frame clones and drops some. V, J and clone size were drawn from that table, and D and trimming were deduced from the DNA. The data contain about 55,000 clones, 75% to 95% of them singletons.

V is TRBV29-1 and J is TRBJ1-3; TRBD1 might be the D (6 bases). The sample taken for sequencing was peripheral blood. The clonotype was recovered from a human donor with active COVID-19. The donor label of this sample is uncertain. CDR3 nucleotide sequence: TGCAGCGGGCGGATGGGGGGGCCAAGGGGAAACACCATATATTTT. It translates to CSGRMGGPRGNTIYF.